The rows below give T cell receptor beta chains drawn from one sample of a study of blood T cell repertoires in COVID-19. Only in-frame clones appear in the TCRdb table, and some are missing; sequencing was by immunoSEQ multiplex PCR. The table has 200,000 to 300,000 clones, over 70% seen once. The sample consisted of peripheral blood. Receptor source: a woman aged 35 to 49 who had recovered from COVID-19. The CDR3 runs from the conserved cysteine through the conserved F or W. D genes are given only for firm matches. Clone size appears in some rows only: once, few, many, or a class for an expanded clone.

V gene	J gene	CDR3 length	D gene	clone size	CDR3 DNA	CDR3 protein
TRBV19	TRBJ1-5	15	.	.	TGTGCCAGTAGCAGCCCCAGGGGAGGCAATCAGCCCCAGCATTTT	CASSSPRGGNQPQHF
TRBV6-5	TRBJ2-1	13	.	.	TGTGCCAGCAGTTTTGACAGCTACAATGAGCAGTTCTTC	CASSFDSYNEQFF
TRBV6-5	TRBJ1-5	13	.	.	TGTGCCAGCAATGGACAGCTCAATCAGCCCCAGCATTTT	CASNGQLNQPQHF
TRBV7-8	TRBJ1-1	16	TRBD1	once	TGTGCCAGCAGCTTTGCGCCAGGGGGATTGAACACTGAAGCTTTCTTT	CASSFAPGGLNTEAFF
TRBV5-4	TRBJ1-1	14	.	few	TGTGCCAGCAGCTCCGGGGTCATGAACACTGAAGCTTTCTTT	CASSSGVMNTEAFF
TRBV4-1	TRBJ1-2	18	TRBD1	.	TGCGCCAGCAGCCAAGATGGGGACAGGGGACTTATATCCTATGGCTACACCTTC	CASSQDGDRGLISYGYTF
TRBV19	TRBJ1-5	13	.	.	TGTGCCAGTAGTAACTTTGGCAATCAGCCCCAGCATTTT	CASSNFGNQPQHF
TRBV3-1/TRBV3-2	TRBJ1-4	13	.	.	TGTGCCAGCAGCCTAACAGGGAATGAAAAACTGTTTTTT	CASSLTGNEKLFF
TRBV6-5	TRBJ2-7	15	TRBD2	.	TGTGCCAGCAGTTACTCGGGGACTAGATTCTACGAGCAGTACTTC	CASSYSGTRFYEQYF
TRBV19	TRBJ2-3	13	.	.	TGTGCCAGTAAGTTGCGGGGCACAGATACGCAGTATTTT	CASKLRGTDTQYF
TRBV18	TRBJ1-4	16	TRBD1	.	TGTGCCAGCTCACCATACTCGGGGACAGCTAATGAAAAACTGTTTTTT	CASSPYSGTANEKLFF
TRBV27	TRBJ1-2	12	TRBD1	.	TGTGCCAGCAGTCAACAGGGGCGCGGCTACACCTTC	CASSQQGRGYTF
TRBV7-9	TRBJ1-1	12	.	.	TGTGCCAGCAGCCCAGGGGTGACTGAAGCTTTCTTT	CASSPGVTEAFF
TRBV12-3/TRBV12-4	TRBJ2-1	12	.	.	TGTGCCAGCAGGTCCGGGGGTTATGAGCAGTTCTTC	CASRSGGYEQFF
TRBV6-1	TRBJ2-7	13	.	few	TGTGCCAGCAGTGAAAGGGACATCTACGAGCAGTACTTC	CASSERDIYEQYF
TRBV7-2	TRBJ1-1	16	TRBD1	.	TGTGCCAGCAGCCCCCGTTCCGGGACAGGGAACACTGAAGCTTTCTTT	CASSPRSGTGNTEAFF
TRBV9	TRBJ2-1	15	TRBD1	.	TGTGCCAGCAGCGCAGGACAGGGGAACTACAATGAGCAGTTCTTC	CASSAGQGNYNEQFF
TRBV2	TRBJ2-6	16	.	.	TGTGCCAGCAGTGTATTAAGGAGCTCTGGGGCCAACGTCCTGACTTTC	CASSVLRSSGANVLTF
TRBV7-3	TRBJ1-2	14	.	.	TGTGCCAGCAGCTTTCAACCGGTTGTCTATGGCTACACCTTC	CASSFQPVVYGYTF
TRBV15	TRBJ2-1	15	.	.	TGTGCCACCAGCAGAGATAGCAGGGTTTGGAATGAGCAGTTCTTC	CATSRDSRVWNEQFF
TRBV6-5	TRBJ1-6	15	TRBD1	.	TGTGCCAGCAGCCGAAAGGGACAGGGGGAGTCACCCCTCCACTTT	CASSRKGQGESPLHF
TRBV27	TRBJ2-7	14	.	.	TGTGCCAGCAGTGCGACAGCCGGGACACACGAGCAGTACTTC	CASSATAGTHEQYF
TRBV3-1/TRBV3-2	TRBJ2-1	16	TRBD2	.	TGTGCCAGCAGCCGAATGGGACTAGCGGGGAACAATGAGCAGTTCTTC	CASSRMGLAGNNEQFF
TRBV30	TRBJ2-7	15	TRBD2	.	TGTGCCTGGAGTGTGAGCGGGGGGCTCTCCTACGAGCAGTACTTC	CAWSVSGGLSYEQYF
TRBV11-2	TRBJ2-5	15	.	.	TGTGCCAGCAGCCCAGGCGGTATTAAGGGGGAGACCCAGTACTTC	CASSPGGIKGETQYF
TRBV13	TRBJ2-3	18	TRBD2	.	TGTGCCAGCAGCTTAGGGCCTAGCGGGGGAGAAGCCTCAGATACGCAGTATTTT	CASSLGPSGGEASDTQYF
TRBV6-5	TRBJ1-2	13	.	.	TGTGCCAGCAGCCTAGCTAGCCCTATCGGCTACACCTTC	CASSLASPIGYTF
TRBV19	TRBJ2-3	13	.	.	TGTGCCAGTACCAGGCTTATGGGAGATACGCAGTATTTT	CASTRLMGDTQYF